The following is a T cell receptor beta chain sequence with its context. The identical CDR3 is also encoded by other nucleotide sequences in the sample. The data were taken from a study of control samples from healthy donors and cancer patients. V dropped 3 bases and J dropped 2 bases, with 5 bases sitting between them. This CDR3 contains 13 residues. Germline values: CDR1 SNHLY, CDR2 FYNNEI. Sequenced by immunoSEQ multiplex PCR; TCRdb stores in-frame clones only, minus some. Of some 71,000 clones listed, more than 70% are singletons. The sequenced material came from PBMCs. The sequence derives from a man aged 55-75 years with colorectal cancer. This rearrangement joins TRBV2 to TRBJ2-1; D is perhaps TRBD1 or TRBD2 (5 bases each). In nucleotides, the CDR3 is TGTGCCAGCAGTGAGGGGGCCTACAATGAGCAGTTCTTC. Protein sequence: CASSEGAYNEQFF.